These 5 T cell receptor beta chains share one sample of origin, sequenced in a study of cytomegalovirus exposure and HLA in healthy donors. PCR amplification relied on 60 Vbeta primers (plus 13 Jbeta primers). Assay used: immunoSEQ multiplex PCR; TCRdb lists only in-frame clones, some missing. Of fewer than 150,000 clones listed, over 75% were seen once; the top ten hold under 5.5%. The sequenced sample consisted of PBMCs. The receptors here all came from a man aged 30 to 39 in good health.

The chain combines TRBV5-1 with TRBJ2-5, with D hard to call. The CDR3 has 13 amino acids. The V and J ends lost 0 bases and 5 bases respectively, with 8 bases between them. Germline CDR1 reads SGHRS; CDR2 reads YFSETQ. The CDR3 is CASSLADGETQYF. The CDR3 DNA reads TGCGCCAGCAGCTTGGCCGACGGGGAGACCCAGTACTTC.

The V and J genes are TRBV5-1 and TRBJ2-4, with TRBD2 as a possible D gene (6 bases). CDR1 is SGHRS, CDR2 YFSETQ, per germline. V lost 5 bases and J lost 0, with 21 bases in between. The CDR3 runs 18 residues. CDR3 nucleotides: TGCGCCAGCAGTCCGGGACTGAGGGTGGGAGTAGCCAAAAACATTCAGTACTTC. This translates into CASSPGLRVGVAKNIQYF. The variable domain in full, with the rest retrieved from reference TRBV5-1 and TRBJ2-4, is KAGVTQTPRYLIKTRGQQVTLSCSPISGHRSVSWYQQTPGQGLQFLFEYFSETQRNKGNFPGRFSGRQFSNSRSEMNVSTLELGDSALYLCASSPGLRVGVAKNIQYFGAGTRLSVL.

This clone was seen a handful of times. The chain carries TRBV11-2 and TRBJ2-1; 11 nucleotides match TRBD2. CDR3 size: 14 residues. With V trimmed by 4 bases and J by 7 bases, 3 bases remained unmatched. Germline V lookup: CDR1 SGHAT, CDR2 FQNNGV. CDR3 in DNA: TGTGCCAGCAGCTCAACTAGCGGGGGTAATGAGCAGTTCTTC. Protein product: CASSSTSGGNEQFF. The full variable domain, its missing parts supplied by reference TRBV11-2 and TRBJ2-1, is EAGVAQSPRYKIIEKRQSVAFWCNPISGHATLYWYQQILGQGPKLLIQFQNNGVVDDSQLPKDRFSAERLKGVDSTLKIQPAKLEDSAVYLCASSSTSGGNEQFFGPGTRLTVL.

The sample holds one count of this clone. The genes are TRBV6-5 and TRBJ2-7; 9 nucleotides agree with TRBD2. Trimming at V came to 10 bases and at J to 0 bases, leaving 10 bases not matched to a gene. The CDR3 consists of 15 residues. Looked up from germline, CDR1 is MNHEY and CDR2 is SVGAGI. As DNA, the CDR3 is TGTGCCAAGCAAGGGGCGGGAGGGGTCTCCTACGAGCAGTACTTC. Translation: CAKQGAGGVSYEQYF.

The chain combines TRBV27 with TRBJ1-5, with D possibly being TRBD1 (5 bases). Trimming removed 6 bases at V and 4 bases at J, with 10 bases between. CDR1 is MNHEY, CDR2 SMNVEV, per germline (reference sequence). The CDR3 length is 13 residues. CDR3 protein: CASSNQGNQPQHF. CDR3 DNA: TGTGCCAGCAGCAATCAGGGTAATCAGCCCCAGCATTTT.